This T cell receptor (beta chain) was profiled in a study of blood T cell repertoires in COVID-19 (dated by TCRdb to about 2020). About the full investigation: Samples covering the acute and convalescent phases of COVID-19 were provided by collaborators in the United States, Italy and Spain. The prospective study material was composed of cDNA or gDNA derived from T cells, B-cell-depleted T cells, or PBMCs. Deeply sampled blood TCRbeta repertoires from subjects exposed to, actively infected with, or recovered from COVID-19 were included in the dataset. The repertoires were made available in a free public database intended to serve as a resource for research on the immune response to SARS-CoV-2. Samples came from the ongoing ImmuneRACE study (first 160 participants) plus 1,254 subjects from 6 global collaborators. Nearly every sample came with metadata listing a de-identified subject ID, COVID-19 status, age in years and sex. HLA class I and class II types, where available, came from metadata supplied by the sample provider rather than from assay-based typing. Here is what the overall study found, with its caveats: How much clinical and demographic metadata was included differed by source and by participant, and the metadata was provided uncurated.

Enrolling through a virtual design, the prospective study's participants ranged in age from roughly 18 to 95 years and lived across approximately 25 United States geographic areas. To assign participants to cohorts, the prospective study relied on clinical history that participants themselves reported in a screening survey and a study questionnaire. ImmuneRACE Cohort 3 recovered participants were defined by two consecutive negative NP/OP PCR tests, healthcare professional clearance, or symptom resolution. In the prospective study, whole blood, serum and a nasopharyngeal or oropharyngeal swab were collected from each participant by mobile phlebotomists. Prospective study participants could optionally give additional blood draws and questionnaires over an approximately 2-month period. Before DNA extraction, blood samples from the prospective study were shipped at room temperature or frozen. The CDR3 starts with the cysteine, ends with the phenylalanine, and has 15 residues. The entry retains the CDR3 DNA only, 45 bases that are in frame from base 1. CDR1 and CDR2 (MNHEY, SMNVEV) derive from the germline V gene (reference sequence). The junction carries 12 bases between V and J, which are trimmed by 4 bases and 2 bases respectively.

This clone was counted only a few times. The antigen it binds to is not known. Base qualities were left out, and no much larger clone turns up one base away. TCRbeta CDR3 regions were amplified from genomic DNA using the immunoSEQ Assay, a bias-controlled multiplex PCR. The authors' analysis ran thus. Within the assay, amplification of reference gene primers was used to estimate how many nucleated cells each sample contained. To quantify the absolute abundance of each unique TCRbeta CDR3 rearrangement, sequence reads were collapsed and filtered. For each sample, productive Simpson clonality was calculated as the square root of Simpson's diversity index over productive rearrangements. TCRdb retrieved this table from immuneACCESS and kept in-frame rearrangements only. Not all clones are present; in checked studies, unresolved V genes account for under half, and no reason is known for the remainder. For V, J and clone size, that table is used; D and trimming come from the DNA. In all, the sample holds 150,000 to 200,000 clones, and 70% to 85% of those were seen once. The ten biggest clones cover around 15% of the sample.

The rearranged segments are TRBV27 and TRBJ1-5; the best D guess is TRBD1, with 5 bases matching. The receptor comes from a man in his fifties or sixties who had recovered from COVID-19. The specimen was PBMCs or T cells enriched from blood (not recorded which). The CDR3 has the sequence CASSSLGGGNQPQHF. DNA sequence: TGTGCCAGCAGTTCACTGGGGGGGGGCAATCAGCCCCAGCATTTT.